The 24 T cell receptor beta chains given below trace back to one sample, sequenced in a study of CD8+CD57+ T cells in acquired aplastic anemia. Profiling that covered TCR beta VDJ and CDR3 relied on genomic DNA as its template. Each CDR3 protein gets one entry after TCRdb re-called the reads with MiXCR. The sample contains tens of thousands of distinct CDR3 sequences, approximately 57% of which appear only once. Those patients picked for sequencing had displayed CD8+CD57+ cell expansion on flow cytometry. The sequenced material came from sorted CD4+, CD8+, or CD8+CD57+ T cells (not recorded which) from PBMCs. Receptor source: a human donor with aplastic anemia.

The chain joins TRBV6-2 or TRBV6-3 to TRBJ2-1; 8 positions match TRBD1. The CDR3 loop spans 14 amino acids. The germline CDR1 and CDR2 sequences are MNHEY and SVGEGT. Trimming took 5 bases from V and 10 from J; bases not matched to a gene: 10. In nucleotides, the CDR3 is TGTGCCAGCAGTCCGGACAGGGCCGGCTACGAGCAGTTCTTC. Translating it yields CASSPDRAGYEQFF.

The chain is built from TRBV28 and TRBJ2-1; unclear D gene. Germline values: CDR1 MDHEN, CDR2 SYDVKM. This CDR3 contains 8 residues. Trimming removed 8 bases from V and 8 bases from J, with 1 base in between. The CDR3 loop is CASHEQFF. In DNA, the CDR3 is TGTGCCAGCCATGAGCAGTTCTTC.

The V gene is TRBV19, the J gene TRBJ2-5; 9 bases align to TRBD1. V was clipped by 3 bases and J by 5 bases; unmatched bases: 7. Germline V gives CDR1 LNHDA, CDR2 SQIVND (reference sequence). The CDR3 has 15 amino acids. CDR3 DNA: TGTGCCAGTAGTATCCGGGACAGGGTTGTTGAGACCCAGTACTTC. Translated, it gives CASSIRDRVVETQYF.

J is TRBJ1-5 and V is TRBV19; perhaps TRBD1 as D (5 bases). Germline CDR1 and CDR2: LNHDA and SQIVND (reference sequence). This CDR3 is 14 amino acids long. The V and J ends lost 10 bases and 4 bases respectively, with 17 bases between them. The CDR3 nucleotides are TGTGCCACTCGGGGACTTCTGGGGAATCAGCCCCAGCATTTT. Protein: CATRGLLGNQPQHF.

CDR3 protein: CSAAGGQGNEKLFF. In DNA form, the CDR3 reads TGCAGCGCTGCAGGGGGGCAGGGTAATGAAAAACTGTTTTTT. V is TRBV29-1 and J is TRBJ1-4, with 7 bases that match TRBD1. The CDR3 runs to 14 residues. Germline V lookup: CDR1 SQVTM, CDR2 ANQGSEA. J lost 4 bases, V lost 7 bases, and 9 bases had no gene match.

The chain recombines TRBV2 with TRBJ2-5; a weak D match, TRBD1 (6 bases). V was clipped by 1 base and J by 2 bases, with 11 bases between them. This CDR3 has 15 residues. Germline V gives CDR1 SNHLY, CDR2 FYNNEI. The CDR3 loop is CASSEGQGYQETQYF. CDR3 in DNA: TGTGCCAGCAGTGAAGGGCAGGGGTATCAAGAGACCCAGTACTTC.

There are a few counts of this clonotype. The CDR3 coding sequence is TGCAGTGCTATCGGGGGCAGAGCCATGAAGACCCAGTACTTC. Its protein is CSAIGGRAMKTQYF. The chain recombines TRBV20-1 with TRBJ2-5, with D perhaps TRBD1 or TRBD2 (6 bases each). Germline values: CDR1 DFQATT, CDR2 SNEGSKA (reference sequence). Trimming took 4 bases from V and 6 from J, leaving 18 bases between them. This CDR3 region has 14 residues.

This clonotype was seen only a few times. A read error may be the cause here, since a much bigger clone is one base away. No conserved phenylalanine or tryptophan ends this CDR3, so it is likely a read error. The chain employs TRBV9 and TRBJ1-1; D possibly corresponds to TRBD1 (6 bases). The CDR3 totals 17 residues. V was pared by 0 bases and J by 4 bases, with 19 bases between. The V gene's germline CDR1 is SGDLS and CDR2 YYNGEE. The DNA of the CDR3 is TGTGCCAGCAGCGTAGATATGGGAGGGGGAGTGGGCACTGAAGCTTTCCTT. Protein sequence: CASSVDMGGGVGTEAFL.

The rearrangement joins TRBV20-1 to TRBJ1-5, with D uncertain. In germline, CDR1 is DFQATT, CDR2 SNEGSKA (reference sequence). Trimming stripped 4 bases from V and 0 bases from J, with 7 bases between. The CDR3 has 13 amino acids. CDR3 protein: CSATDFSNQPQHF. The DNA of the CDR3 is TGCAGTGCTACGGACTTTAGCAATCAGCCCCAGCATTTT.

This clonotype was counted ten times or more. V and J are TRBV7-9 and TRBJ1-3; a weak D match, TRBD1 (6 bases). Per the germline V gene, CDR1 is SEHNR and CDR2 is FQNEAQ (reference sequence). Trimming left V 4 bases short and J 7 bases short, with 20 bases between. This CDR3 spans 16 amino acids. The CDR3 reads CASSSPEQGQVNTIYF. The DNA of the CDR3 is TGTGCCAGCAGCTCCCCTGAACAGGGTCAGGTGAACACCATATATTTT.

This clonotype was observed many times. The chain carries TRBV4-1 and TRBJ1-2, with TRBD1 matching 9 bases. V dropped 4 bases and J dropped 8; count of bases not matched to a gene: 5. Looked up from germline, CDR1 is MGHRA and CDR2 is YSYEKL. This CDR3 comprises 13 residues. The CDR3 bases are TGCGCCAGCAGCCCACAGGGGGCGCGGGGCTACACCTTC. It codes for CASSPQGARGYTF.

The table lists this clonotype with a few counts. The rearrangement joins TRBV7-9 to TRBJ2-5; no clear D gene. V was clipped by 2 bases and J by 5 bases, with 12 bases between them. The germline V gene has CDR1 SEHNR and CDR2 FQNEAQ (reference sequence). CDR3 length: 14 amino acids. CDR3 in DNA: TGTGCCAGCAGCTTAAGAGGCGGTCCGGAGACCCAGTACTTC. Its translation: CASSLRGGPETQYF.

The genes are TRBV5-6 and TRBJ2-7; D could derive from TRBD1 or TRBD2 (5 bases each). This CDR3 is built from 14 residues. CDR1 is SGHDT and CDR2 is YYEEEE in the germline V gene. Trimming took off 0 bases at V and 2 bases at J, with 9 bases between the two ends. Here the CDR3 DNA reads TGTGCCAGCAGCTTGGGGGACCTCACCTACGAGCAGTACTTC. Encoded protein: CASSLGDLTYEQYF.

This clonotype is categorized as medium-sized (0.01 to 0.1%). CDR3 DNA sequence: TGTGCCAGTAGTCCCCACCCCGGTGGCTACAATGAGCAGTTCTTC. Protein sequence: CASSPHPGGYNEQFF. The genes are TRBV19 and TRBJ2-1; no firm D call. Germline lookup yields CDR1 LNHDA and CDR2 SQIVND (reference sequence). V lost 5 bases and J lost 3, with 14 bases in between. The CDR3 contains 15 residues.

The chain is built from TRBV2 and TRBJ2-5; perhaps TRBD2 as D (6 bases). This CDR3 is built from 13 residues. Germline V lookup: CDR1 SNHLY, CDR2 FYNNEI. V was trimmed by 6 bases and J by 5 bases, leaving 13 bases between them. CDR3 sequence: CASSAGLAETQYF. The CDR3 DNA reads TGTGCCAGCAGCGCGGGGTTGGCGGAGACCCAGTACTTC.

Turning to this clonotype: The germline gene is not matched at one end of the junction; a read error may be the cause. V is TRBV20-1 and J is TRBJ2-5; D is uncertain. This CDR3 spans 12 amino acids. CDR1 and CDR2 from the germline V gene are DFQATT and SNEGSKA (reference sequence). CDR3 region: CSARDRMETQYF. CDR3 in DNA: TGCAGTGCTAGAGATAGGATGGAGACCCAGTATTTC.

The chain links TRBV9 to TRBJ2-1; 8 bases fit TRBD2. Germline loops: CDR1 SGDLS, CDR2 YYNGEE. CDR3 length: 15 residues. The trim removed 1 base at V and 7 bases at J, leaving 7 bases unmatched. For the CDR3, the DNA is TGTGCCAGCAGCGTAAACGGGGGGGCAGAGAATGAGCAGTTCTTC. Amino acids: CASSVNGGAENEQFF. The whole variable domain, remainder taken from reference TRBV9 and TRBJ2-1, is DSGVTQTPKHLITATGQRVTLRCSPRSGDLSVYWYQQSLDQGLQFLIQYYNGEERAKGNILERFSAQQFPDLHSELNLSSLELGDSALYFCASSVNGGAENEQFFGPGTRLTVL.

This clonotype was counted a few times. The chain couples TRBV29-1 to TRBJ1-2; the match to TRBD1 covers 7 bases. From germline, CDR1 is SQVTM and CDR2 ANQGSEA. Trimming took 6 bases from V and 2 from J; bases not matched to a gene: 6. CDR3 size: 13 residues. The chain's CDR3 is CSVGQQGNYGYTF. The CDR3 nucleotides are TGCAGCGTGGGACAGCAGGGGAACTATGGCTACACCTTC.

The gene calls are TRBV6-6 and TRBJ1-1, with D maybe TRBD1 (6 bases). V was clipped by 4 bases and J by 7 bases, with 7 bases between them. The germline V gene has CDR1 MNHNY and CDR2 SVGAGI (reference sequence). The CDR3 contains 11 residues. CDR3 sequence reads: CASSWTDEAFF. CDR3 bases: TGTGCCAGCAGTTGGACAGATGAAGCTTTCTTT.

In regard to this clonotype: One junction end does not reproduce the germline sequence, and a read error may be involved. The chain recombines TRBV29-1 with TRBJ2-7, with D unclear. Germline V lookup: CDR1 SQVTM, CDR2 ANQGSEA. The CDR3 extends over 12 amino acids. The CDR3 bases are TGCAGCGTTCCCACAGAGAACTACGGGCAGTACTTC. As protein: CSVPTENYGQYF.

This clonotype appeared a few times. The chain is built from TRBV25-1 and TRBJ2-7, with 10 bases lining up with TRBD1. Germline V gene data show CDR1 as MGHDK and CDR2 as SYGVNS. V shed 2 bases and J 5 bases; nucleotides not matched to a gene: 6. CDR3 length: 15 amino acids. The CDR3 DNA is TGTGCCAGCAGTGAACCCGGACAGGGGGAAAACGAGCAGTACTTC. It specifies CASSEPGQGENEQYF.

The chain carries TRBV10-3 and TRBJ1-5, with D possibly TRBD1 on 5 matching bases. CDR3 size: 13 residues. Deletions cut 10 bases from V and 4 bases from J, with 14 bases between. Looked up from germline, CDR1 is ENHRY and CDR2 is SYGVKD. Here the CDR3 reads CATQGRGNQPQHF. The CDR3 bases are TGTGCCACCCAGGGTAGGGGAAATCAGCCCCAGCATTTT.

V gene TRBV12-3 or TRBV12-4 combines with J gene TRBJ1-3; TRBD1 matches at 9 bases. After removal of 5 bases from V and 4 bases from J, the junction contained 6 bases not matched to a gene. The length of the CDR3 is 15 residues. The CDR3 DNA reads TGTGCCAGCAGTCCTGGACAGGGGTTCGGAAACACCATATATTTT. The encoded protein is CASSPGQGFGNTIYF.

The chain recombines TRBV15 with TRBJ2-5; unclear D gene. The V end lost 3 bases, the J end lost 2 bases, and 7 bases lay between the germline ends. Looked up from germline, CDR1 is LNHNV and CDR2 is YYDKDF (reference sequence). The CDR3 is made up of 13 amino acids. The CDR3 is CATSRTKQETQYF. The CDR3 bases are TGTGCCACCAGCAGGACAAAACAAGAGACCCAGTACTTC.